The present entry profiles one T cell receptor beta chain with its context. The entry originates in a study of blood T cell repertoires in COVID-19. Looking at the study overall: Spain, Italy and the United States supplied samples that represented acute and convalescent COVID-19. Sample material is recorded as cDNA or gDNA derived from T cells, B-cell-depleted T cells, or PBMCs.

As processed by the authors: Amplification of reference gene primers was used by the study to estimate nucleated cell counts. Libraries were prepared by immunoSEQ multiplex PCR; TCRdb keeps only in-frame clonotypes and omits some of them. Clone size and V and J calls were adopted from that table, with D and trimming inferred from the DNA. The table shows around 270,000 clones, with approximately 90% occurring only once. V was shortened by 5 bases and J by 0 bases, with 10 bases between the two germline ends. Germline V CDR1 and CDR2: SEHNR, FQNEAQ (reference sequence). The CDR3 has 15 amino acids. The material sequenced was peripheral blood. This clonotype originated in a man aged 40-49 years with acute or convalescent COVID-19. The chain employs TRBV7-9 and TRBJ1-4; D is possibly TRBD1 (6 bases). The CDR3 protein is CASSPYRATNEKLFF. Written as DNA, the CDR3 is TGTGCCAGCAGCCCCTACAGGGCAACTAATGAAAAACTGTTTTTT.